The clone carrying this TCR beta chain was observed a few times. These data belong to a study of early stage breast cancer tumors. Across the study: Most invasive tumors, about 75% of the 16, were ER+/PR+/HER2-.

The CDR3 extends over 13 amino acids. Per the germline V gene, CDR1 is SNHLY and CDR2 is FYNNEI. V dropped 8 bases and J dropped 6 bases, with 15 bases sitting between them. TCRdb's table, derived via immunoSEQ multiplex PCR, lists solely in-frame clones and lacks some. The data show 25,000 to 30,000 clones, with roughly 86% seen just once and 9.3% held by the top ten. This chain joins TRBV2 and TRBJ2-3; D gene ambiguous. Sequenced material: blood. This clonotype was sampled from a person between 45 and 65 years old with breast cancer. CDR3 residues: CASSLGMGDTQYF. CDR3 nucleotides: TGTGCCAGCTCATTGGGAATGGGTGATACGCAGTATTTT.